This T cell receptor (beta chain) was obtained from a study of STAT5B mutations in CD4+ large granular lymphocyte leukemia (dated by TCRdb to between 2020 and 2023). In terms of the full investigation: Among the healthy controls, the CDR3 'QG' motif was associated with a particular HLA allele. The study compared the TCRbeta repertoires of patients with CD4+ T-cell large granular lymphocyte leukemia against those of healthy blood donors. Flow cytometry on FACSCanto II or FACSVerse confirmed that purified fractions exceeded 95% purity among lymphocytes.

The immunoSEQ assay at survey resolution was used to sequence TCRbeta rearrangements from genomic DNA. Processing in the source paper ran as follows. In the TCR sequencing data, the smallest productive clonotype frequency that could be detected was 2.59 x 10-5. Only productive TCRbeta rearrangements, meaning sequences that were complete and in-frame, were kept for the analyses. Sample clonality was computed as Simpson clonality in the immunoSEQ Analyzer version 3.0. Clones were grouped by frequency into very rare, small, medium, large (1-20%) or hyperexpanded (>20%) categories. Generation probabilities were estimated with OLGA 1.2.3, V-gene circos plots were made with VDJtools, specificities were searched in VDJdb, and CDR3 motifs were identified with GLIPH. The source is immuneACCESS, and TCRdb retained only in-frame sequences with V and J called. Part of the clones is not carried over; for the studies checked, unresolved V genes explain less than half of this, and the remainder is unexplained. V and J calls and clone size are those listed in that table; D and trimming were worked out from the DNA. The sample yields about 38,000 clones; about 82% were counted once. Under 1.5% of the sample lies in the top ten.

What the authors observed across the whole study: Main leukemic clonotypes were private to each patient, although approximately 25% of the main leukemic clonotypes were found at low frequency in the non-leukemic repertoires of other patients. CD4-sorted patient repertoires appeared more clonal than healthy CD4+ repertoires, and this difference persisted after removing the putative leukemic clones. The data were not HLA-matched, and the relatively small sample size could explain the higher clonality seen in CD4+ compared with CD8+ T-LGLL.

Healthy controls were some 35 blood donors whose buffy coats came from the Finnish Red Cross blood service. All TCR-sequenced material derived from peripheral blood: patient blood samples and healthy donor buffy coats. Peripheral blood mononuclear cells were isolated by Ficoll-Hypaque gradient centrifugation. For the healthy controls, CD4+ cells were obtained from buffy coats by magnetic purification. Genomic DNA was extracted using the Gentra Puregene Cell and Tissue kit, and a Qubit 2.0 fluorometer was used to quantify it. Comment on this clone: Its antigen is not yet known. Per-nucleotide qualities are absent, and no much larger clonotype sits a single base away. The same CDR3 can be traced to other DNA sequences in this sample.

The TCR originated in a human donor in good health. The sequencing input was CD4+ T cells from blood buffy coats.

In nucleotide form, the sequence is TGTGCCAGCAGTTTAGAAGGAAACTACGAGCAGTACTTC. Protein translation: CASSLEGNYEQYF. The chain was built from TRBV27 and TRBJ2-7; the D gene assignment is ambiguous. The germline V gene (reference sequence) sets CDR1 to MNHEY and CDR2 to SMNVEV. The V end loses 2 bases and the J end loses 3 bases, and a stretch of 8 bases separates them. Reading from cysteine to phenylalanine, the CDR3 counts 13 amino acids. Kept here is only the CDR3 DNA, which spans 39 bases and is read in frame from base 1.